This T cell receptor beta chain was captured by sequencing in a study of blood T cell repertoires in COVID-19. As for the study in general: There were acute and convalescent COVID-19 samples, and they came from the United States, Italy and Spain. The cDNA or gDNA used as material had been derived from T cells, B-cell-depleted T cells, or PBMCs.

Per germline, CDR1 MNHEY and CDR2 SMNVEV (reference sequence). The germline V and J ends were trimmed by 4 bases and 8 bases, with 12 bases remaining between them. The CDR3 is 13 amino acids. Original data processing: Cell counts per sample came from amplifying reference gene primers. Generated by immunoSEQ multiplex PCR, the TCRdb table keeps only in-frame clones and is missing some. Clone size and the V and J calls come from that table; the DNA yielded D and trimming. Of some 10,000 clones listed, roughly four fifths were seen once; the top ten hold around 32%. About this clone: Other DNA sequences within the sample encode an identical CDR3.

The chain combines TRBV27 with TRBJ2-1; maybe TRBD2 (6 bases). The source of this sequence is a man aged 45 to 65 with active COVID-19. The specimen sequenced was peripheral blood. The CDR3 DNA reads TGTGCCAGCAGTTCGACTAGTGAGGATGAGCAGTTCTTC. Translated, it gives CASSSTSEDEQFF.